The 22 T cell receptor beta chains listed next were all sequenced from one sample in a study of control samples from healthy donors and cancer patients. Clones were read by immunoSEQ multiplex PCR, and TCRdb kept only the in-frame ones, dropping some. This sample yields tens of thousands of clones, of which approximately 90% are seen a single time; around 0.8% belongs to the top ten. Sequencing was performed on PBMCs. These receptors all stem from a young man with colorectal cancer.

The chain uses TRBV4-1 and TRBJ1-1; D is undetermined. Germline lookup yields CDR1 MGHRA and CDR2 YSYEKL. The length of the CDR3 is 13 residues. Deletions cut 1 base from V and 1 base from J, with 4 bases between. CDR3 loop: CASSQAPNTEAFF. The DNA for the CDR3 is TGCGCCAGCAGCCAAGCTCCGAACACTGAAGCTTTCTTT.

This chain links TRBV4-3 with TRBJ2-7; the D gene is possibly TRBD2 (6 bases). The CDR3 spans 15 residues. V lost 1 base and J lost 6, with 16 bases in between. Germline V lookup: CDR1 LGHNA, CDR2 YSLEER. As DNA, the CDR3 is TGCGCCAGCAGCCAAGTCCCTGGGGGGTTCGGCGAGCAGTACTTC. Translated, it gives CASSQVPGGFGEQYF.

The rearrangement joins TRBV19 to TRBJ2-7; 9 nucleotides match TRBD1. Trimming cost V 5 bases and J 5 bases; bases outside gene matches: 7. The CDR3 has 14 residues. From germline, CDR1 is LNHDA and CDR2 SQIVND (reference sequence). The CDR3 DNA is TGTGCCAGTAGTGGGACAGGGTTGACCGACGAGCAGTACTTC. It codes for CASSGTGLTDEQYF. The full variable domain, completed using reference TRBV19 and TRBJ2-7, is DGGITQSPKYLFRKEGQNVTLSCEQNLNHDAMYWYRQDPGQGLRLIYYSQIVNDFQKGDIAEGYSVSREKKESFPLTVTSAQKNPTAFYLCASSGTGLTDEQYFGPGTRLTVT.

The chain carries TRBV10-2 and TRBJ1-2, with 7 bases lining up with TRBD1. From germline, CDR1 is WSHSY and CDR2 SAAADI. V shed 8 bases and J 3 bases; nucleotides not matched to a gene: 3. The CDR3 runs 12 residues. CDR3 sequence reads: CASGTGDYGYTF. The CDR3 DNA is TGCGCCAGCGGAACAGGGGACTATGGCTACACCTTC.

The chain carries TRBV4-3 and TRBJ2-1; D is possibly TRBD2 (6 bases). The CDR3 has 13 residues. V was cut by 1 base and J by 7 bases, with 8 bases left in between. Per germline, CDR1 LGHNA and CDR2 YSLEER. CDR3 amino acids: CASSQVGGNEQFF. CDR3 sequence (DNA): TGCGCCAGCAGCCAAGTTGGAGGGAATGAGCAGTTCTTC.

The genes are TRBV11-3 and TRBJ2-1; no reliable D call. Germline CDR1 SGHNT, CDR2 YENEEA. This CDR3 comprises 14 residues. The ends were cut back, 1 base at V and 7 bases at J, with 11 bases in the middle. CDR3 loop: CASSLGAPENEQFF. CDR3 sequence (DNA): TGTGCCAGCAGCTTAGGGGCCCCGGAGAATGAGCAGTTCTTC.

This chain joins TRBV10-3 and TRBJ1-2; D perhaps matches TRBD1 (5 bases). Germline-derived CDR1 and CDR2 are ENHRY and SYGVKD. Deletions cut 6 bases from V and 2 bases from J, with 13 bases between. This CDR3 has 14 residues. In DNA, the CDR3 is TGTGCCATCAGCCAACAGGTCCTAAACTATGGCTACACCTTC. The encoded protein is CAISQQVLNYGYTF.

V is TRBV10-3 and J is TRBJ2-2; D gene unclear. The CDR3 has 18 amino acids. With 5 bases removed from V and 5 bases from J, the gap between germline ends came to 24 bases. Germline assignment: CDR1 ENHRY and CDR2 SYGVKD. CDR3 coding DNA: TGTGCCATCAGTCGACGCTTTCCATATTACGCCTGGACCGGGGAGCTGTTTTTT. It is translated as CAISRRFPYYAWTGELFF.

The chain is built from TRBV12-5 and TRBJ2-1, with 7 bases fitting TRBD1. Germline V gene lookup returns CDR1 LGHNT and CDR2 FRNRAP. The CDR3 consists of 12 residues. V trimming: 7 bases; J trimming: 9 bases; junction bases outside the gene matches: 6. The CDR3 reads CASEQGQPEQFF. CDR3 bases: TGTGCTAGTGAACAGGGGCAACCTGAGCAGTTCTTC. Looking up the rest from reference TRBV12-5 and TRBJ2-1 gives the full variable domain: DARVTQTPRHKVTEMGQEVTMRCQPILGHNTVFWYRQTMMQGLELLAYFRNRAPLDDSGMPKDRFSAEMPDATLATLKIQPSEPRDSAVYFCASEQGQPEQFFGPGTRLTVL.

The chain combines TRBV7-2 with TRBJ2-4, with 7 bases matching TRBD1. V shed 5 bases and J 2 bases; nucleotides not matched to a gene: 6. The CDR3 is made up of 15 amino acids. Germline values: CDR1 SGHTA, CDR2 FQGNSA. The CDR3 DNA reads TGTGCCAGCAGCCTTCAGACAGGGACCAAAAACATTCAGTACTTC. It is translated as CASSLQTGTKNIQYF.

The rearrangement uses TRBV6-1 and TRBJ2-3; D not resolved. The CDR3 consists of 13 residues. V lost 0 bases, J lost 5 bases, and 6 bases lay in between. Germline V CDR1 and CDR2: MNHNS, SASEGT. CDR3 DNA: TGTGCCAGCAGTGAAGCGCTTCAAGATACGCAGTATTTT. Protein sequence: CASSEALQDTQYF.

Worth noting for this clone: One end of the junction fails to match germline, which may point to a read error. The chain recombines TRBV4-2 with TRBJ1-3; D gene uncertain. CDR3 length: 12 amino acids. Germline values: CDR1 LGHNA, CDR2 YNFKEQ. The CDR3 DNA reads TGTGCCAGCAGCCAAGAAATAGGTGCCGCAGAATTT. Translated: CASSQEIGAAEF.

The chain joins TRBV6-6 to TRBJ2-5; TRBD1 or TRBD2 may be the D gene (5 bases each). The CDR3 totals 16 residues. CDR1 and CDR2 from the germline V gene are MNHNY and SVGAGI (reference sequence). V was cut by 6 bases and J by 4 bases, with 21 bases left in between. The CDR3 DNA sequence: TGTGCCAGCAGCCCCCGATTGGGGGATGAGGGAGAGACCCAGTACTTC. Protein: CASSPRLGDEGETQYF.

The J gene is TRBJ1-2, the V gene TRBV2; 9 nucleotides align to TRBD1. CDR3 length: 13 residues. Germline V gene lookup returns CDR1 SNHLY and CDR2 FYNNEI. The V gene end was trimmed by 9 bases and the J gene end by 2 bases; junction bases not matched to a gene: 4. CDR3 in DNA: TGTGCCAGTTCCGGACAGGGGAACTATGGCTACACCTTC. Translating it yields CASSGQGNYGYTF.

V and J are TRBV5-4 and TRBJ1-2, with D possibly matching TRBD1 (5 bases). CDR3 length: 13 amino acids. Germline values: CDR1 SGHNT, CDR2 YYREEE (reference sequence). V was pared by 1 base and J by 7 bases, with 11 bases between. The CDR3 coding sequence is TGTGCCAGCAGCTTGTCCAGGGTTCTTGGCTACACCTTC. Translating gives CASSLSRVLGYTF.

V gene TRBV5-4 combines with J gene TRBJ2-1; 12 nucleotides match TRBD2. Germline values: CDR1 SGHNT, CDR2 YYREEE (reference sequence). Trimming at V came to 4 bases and at J to 7 bases, leaving 6 bases not matched to a gene. The CDR3 runs 15 residues. CDR3 nucleotides: TGTGCCAGCAGCGTGACTAGCGGGGGTTGGAATGAGCAGTTCTTC. Amino acids: CASSVTSGGWNEQFF.

CDR3 coding DNA: TGTGCCAGCAGTTACTCGGGGACAATGTCACCCCTCCACTTT. Protein product: CASSYSGTMSPLHF. J is TRBJ1-6 and V is TRBV6-5, with a tentative D call TRBD1 (6 bases). CDR1 is MNHEY, CDR2 SVGAGI, per germline. The CDR3 length is 14 residues. The V end was cut by 0 bases, the J end by 10 bases, with 10 bases between.

The gene calls are TRBV7-2 and TRBJ1-3; no clear D gene. The CDR3 spans 13 residues. Trimming pared 1 base from V and 2 bases from J, leaving 3 bases between. From germline, CDR1 is SGHTA and CDR2 FQGNSA. The CDR3 loop reads CASSLGPGNTIYF. The DNA for the CDR3 is TGTGCCAGCAGCTTAGGTCCTGGAAACACCATATATTTT.

The chain recombines TRBV18 with TRBJ2-3; the D gene is possibly TRBD1 (6 bases). In germline, CDR1 is KGHSH, CDR2 LQKENI. This CDR3 has 15 amino acids. Trimming took off 5 bases at V and 2 bases at J, with 14 bases between the two ends. CDR3 nucleotides: TGTGCCAGCTCATCCCGACAGGCCTACACAGATACGCAGTATTTT. This translates into CASSSRQAYTDTQYF.

The rearrangement uses TRBV6-2 or TRBV6-3 and TRBJ2-2, with a weak D call TRBD2 (5 bases). The V gene lost 5 bases and the J gene lost 15 bases, with 19 bases spanning the gap. The CDR3 covers 13 residues. The V gene's germline CDR1 is MNHEY and CDR2 SVGEGT. The CDR3 loop reads CASSRSTGWTVFF. CDR3 nucleotide sequence: TGTGCCAGCAGTAGATCGACGGGATGGACGGTGTTTTTT.

The chain's CDR3 is CASSHPGTGTDTQYF. CDR3 in DNA: TGTGCCAGCAGCCACCCGGGGACAGGCACAGATACGCAGTATTTT. V usage is TRBV11-3 and J usage is TRBJ2-3; 7 positions match TRBD1. V dropped 5 bases and J dropped 1; count of bases not matched to a gene: 6. The germline V gene encodes CDR1 SGHNT and CDR2 YENEEA. This CDR3 contains 15 residues.

The chain has TRBV12-3 or TRBV12-4 and TRBJ2-2; D gene unclear. CDR3 length: 13 amino acids. V lost 6 bases and J lost 5, with 10 bases in between. In DNA form, the CDR3 reads TGTGCCAGCAGCCCCCTGGGAACCGGGGAGCTGTTTTTT. Protein product: CASSPLGTGELFF.